This TCR beta chain was sequenced in a study of blood T cell repertoires in COVID-19. Background on the study: The cDNA or gDNA used as material had been derived from T cells, B-cell-depleted T cells, or PBMCs.

CDR3 length equals 14 residues. Germline V gene sequence: CDR1 KGHSH, CDR2 LQKENI. The V and J ends lost 4 bases and 2 bases respectively, with 11 bases between them. Original data processing: Reference gene primer amplification gave nucleated cell count estimates. Using immunoSEQ multiplex PCR, the repertoire was profiled, and TCRdb retains in-frame clones only, with some absent. The V and J calls and clone size were taken over from that table, and D and trimming were inferred from the DNA. Of 250,000 or so clones in the sample, more than 65% were seen once. Cohort placement rested on clinical history that participants reported themselves. Cohort 3 recovered donors had two negative PCRs, clearance, or symptom resolution.

The sequenced sample consisted of PBMCs or T cells enriched from blood (not recorded which). The rearrangement uses TRBV18 and TRBJ1-1; D unclear. This sequence originates from a man aged 45-60 years who had recovered from COVID-19. This CDR3 is CASSLGRGNTEAFF. The CDR3 coding sequence is TGTGCCAGCTCACTCGGACGGGGAAACACTGAAGCTTTCTTT.